This is a list of T cell receptor beta chains from one sample in a study of blood T cells in healthy people across ages. Via MiXCR, TCRdb re-called the 5' RACE reads, giving one row per CDR3 protein. The sample gives more than 750,000 distinct CDR3 sequences, approximately 32% of which show up once; roughly 10% is in the top ten. The data also belong to a second study, concerning T cells of mothers and their children.

The sample was blood. All receptors derive from a middle-aged woman in good health. The CDR3 runs from the conserved cysteine through the conserved F or W. D genes are given only for firm matches. Size tells how often a clone was seen (once, few, many) or the class of an expanded clone, and some rows leave it out.

D gene: NA
CDR3 length: 17
J gene: TRBJ1-3
clone size: NA
V gene: TRBV20-1
CDR3 DNA: TGCAGTGCTTCGGGCCCCTGGGACCGGAGCTCTGGAAACACCATATATTTT
CDR3 protein: CSASGPWDRSSGNTIYF

D gene: TRBD1
CDR3 length: 14
J gene: TRBJ2-1
clone size: many
V gene: TRBV30
CDR3 DNA: TGTGCCTGGAGTCCGGGACAGGGGTATGCTGAGCAGTTCTTC
CDR3 protein: CAWSPGQGYAEQFF

D gene: TRBD1
CDR3 length: 15
J gene: TRBJ1-1
clone size: NA
V gene: TRBV6-5
CDR3 DNA: TGTGCCAGCAGCGACGGACAGGGCGGGGACACTGAAGCTTTCTTT
CDR3 protein: CASSDGQGGDTEAFF

D gene: NA
CDR3 length: 15
J gene: TRBJ1-2
clone size: once
V gene: TRBV6-2/TRBV6-3
CDR3 DNA: TGTGCCAGCAGCCCGAGCTTGGGTCATAACTATGGCTACACCTTC
CDR3 protein: CASSPSLGHNYGYTF

D gene: NA
CDR3 length: 12
J gene: TRBJ2-3
clone size: few
V gene: TRBV7-2
CDR3 DNA: TGTGCCAGCAGCTTCATTCCCGATACGCAGTATTTT
CDR3 protein: CASSFIPDTQYF

D gene: NA
CDR3 length: 15
J gene: TRBJ2-3
clone size: NA
V gene: TRBV20-1
CDR3 DNA: TGCAGTGCTTGTGCCAGGAGCCTAAGCACAGATACGCAGTATTTT
CDR3 protein: CSACARSLSTDTQYF

D gene: NA
CDR3 length: 16
J gene: TRBJ1-1
clone size: NA
V gene: TRBV20-1
CDR3 DNA: TGCAGTGCTAGAGCCGGATGGAAGGGGACACTGACTGAAGCTTTCTTT
CDR3 protein: CSARAGWKGTLTEAFF

D gene: TRBD1
CDR3 length: 18
J gene: TRBJ2-4
clone size: NA
V gene: TRBV28
CDR3 DNA: TGTGCCAGCAGTTTCCCCACCGGGACAGTGCGTTCCAAAAACATTCAGTACTTC
CDR3 protein: CASSFPTGTVRSKNIQYF

D gene: TRBD1
CDR3 length: 13
J gene: TRBJ2-5
clone size: many
V gene: TRBV5-6
CDR3 DNA: TGTGCCAGCCAGAGACAGGGAAAAGAGACCCAGTACTTC
CDR3 protein: CASQRQGKETQYF

D gene: NA
CDR3 length: 13
J gene: TRBJ1-2
clone size: few
V gene: TRBV3-1
CDR3 DNA: TGTGCCAGCAGCCAAGGTCAAGGGATGGGCTACACCTTC
CDR3 protein: CASSQGQGMGYTF

D gene: TRBD1
CDR3 length: 17
J gene: TRBJ2-7
clone size: NA
V gene: TRBV18
CDR3 DNA: TGTGCCAGCAGCGCGACCCACCTGGGACAGGGGAAGGACGAGCAGTACTTC
CDR3 protein: CASSATHLGQGKDEQYF